A single count supports the clone carrying this T cell receptor beta chain. Its specificity is not known. The protocol was immunoSEQ multiplex PCR, while the TCRdb copy is restricted to in-frame clones and leaves out a portion. Of approximately 140,000 clones listed, about four fifths are singletons. These data are taken from a study of cytomegalovirus exposure and HLA in healthy donors. Broader study findings: The authors listed around 150 TCR beta chains as cytomegalovirus-associated.

The CDR3 has 16 residues. Germline CDR1 and CDR2: SGHAT and FQNNGV. V dropped 0 bases and J dropped 2 bases, with 13 bases sitting between them. This chain connects TRBV11-2 to TRBJ2-5; tentative D call: TRBD2 (7 bases). Source material: PBMCs. This receptor was identified in a woman in her twenties or thirties in good health and CMV-seronegative. CDR3 DNA sequence: TGTGCCAGCAGCTTAGATCGGGGGGCACCTCAAGAGACCCAGTACTTC. It codes for CASSLDRGAPQETQYF.